Listed below are T cell receptor beta chains from one sample, sequenced in a study of shared clonotypes between healthy human individuals. Data came from immunoSEQ multiplex PCR; TCRdb stores just in-frame clones and leaves some out. Of roughly 2,500,000 clones listed, roughly 93% are singletons. The sequenced sample was naive CD4+ T cells from PBMCs. The receptors derive from a man between 18 and 29 years old in good health. Some clones in this sample may be carry-over from other donors' samples. The CDR3 runs from the conserved cysteine through the conserved F or W. The D gene is left open where the match is weak.

j_gene: TRBJ2-1; d_gene: TRBD2; v_gene: TRBV10-3; CDR3nt: TGTGCCATCAGTGAGTGGAGACTAGCAGCCGCGCACAATGAGCAGTTCTTC; CDR3aa: CAISEWRLAAAHNEQFF
j_gene: TRBJ1-4; d_gene: NA; v_gene: TRBV21-1; CDR3nt: TGTGCCAGCTGGACAGGGGTTTGTGGAAAACTGTTTTTT; CDR3aa: CASWTGVCGKLFF
j_gene: TRBJ1-1; d_gene: TRBD1; v_gene: TRBV5-1; CDR3nt: TGCGCCAGCAGCTTGGGCAGGGGGCGGATGAACACTGAAGCTTTCTTT; CDR3aa: CASSLGRGRMNTEAFF
j_gene: TRBJ1-4; d_gene: NA; v_gene: TRBV28; CDR3nt: TGTGCCAGTGGGGGGCGGAGTAATGAAAAACTGTTTTTT; CDR3aa: CASGGRSNEKLFF
j_gene: TRBJ2-2; d_gene: TRBD2; v_gene: TRBV15; CDR3nt: TGTGCCACCAGCGGACCGACTAGCCCAAACACCGGGGAGCTGTTTTTT; CDR3aa: CATSGPTSPNTGELFF
j_gene: TRBJ2-7; d_gene: NA; v_gene: TRBV27; CDR3nt: TGTGCCAGCAGTTTACTTTCTGGGGAGCAGTACTTC; CDR3aa: CASSLLSGEQYF
j_gene: TRBJ1-1; d_gene: NA; v_gene: TRBV5-1; CDR3nt: TGCGCCAGCAGCCGGGAGGCGGGGCACGATGAAGCTTTCTTT; CDR3aa: CASSREAGHDEAFF
j_gene: TRBJ2-5; d_gene: NA; v_gene: TRBV6-1; CDR3nt: TGTGCCAGCACGTACAGCCTAGAGACCCAGTACTTC; CDR3aa: CASTYSLETQYF
j_gene: TRBJ1-2; d_gene: NA; v_gene: TRBV28; CDR3nt: TGTGCCGGCTACAGGGTTGACTATGGCTACACCTTC; CDR3aa: CAGYRVDYGYTF
j_gene: TRBJ2-7; d_gene: TRBD1; v_gene: TRBV15; CDR3nt: TGTGCCACCAGCAGCCGGACAGGCTGGGCCTACGAGCAGTACTTC; CDR3aa: CATSSRTGWAYEQYF
j_gene: TRBJ1-4; d_gene: NA; v_gene: TRBV6-1; CDR3nt: TGTGCCAGCACAATGGGTGATTCCAATGAAAAACTGTTTTTT; CDR3aa: CASTMGDSNEKLFF
j_gene: TRBJ2-2; d_gene: TRBD1; v_gene: TRBV27; CDR3nt: TGTGCCAGCAGTCTAGCCGGGACAGGGGTGGGGGAGCTGTTTTTT; CDR3aa: CASSLAGTGVGELFF